This TCR beta chain was sequenced in a study of control samples from healthy donors and cancer patients. The CDR3 extends over 13 amino acids. Germline CDR1 reads MNHEY; CDR2 reads SVGAGI. Clones were read by immunoSEQ multiplex PCR, and TCRdb kept only the in-frame ones, dropping some. The sample holds more than 95,000 clones, roughly 86% seen once. Concerning this clone itself: One junction end does not reproduce the germline sequence, and a read error may be involved.

The sequenced sample consisted of blood. This TCR came from a man aged 55 to 69 in good health. This rearrangement joins TRBV6-5 to TRBJ1-1; D is ambiguous. The CDR3 DNA is TGTGCCAGCGGTTACAGTAGAACAGAGGAAGCTTTCTTT. Its protein product is CASGYSRTEEAFF.